A selection of T cell receptor beta chains follows, all from one sample in a study of early T cells in non-severe SARS-CoV-2 infection. MiXCR, run by TCRdb on the 5' RACE reads, gives a single entry per CDR3 protein. The top ten hold around 3.4% of the sample, which has about 69,000 distinct CDR3 sequences, approximately 4.5% seen once. The sequences come from whole blood, collected at baseline. The receptors here all came from an adult who was a healthcare worker with PCR-confirmed SARS-CoV-2 infection or an uninfected control (not recorded which). The donor label of this sample is uncertain. Both conserved end residues are part of each CDR3. D genes are given only for firm matches. A row's size may be missing; if present it is once, few, many or a size class.

j_gene,v_gene,abundance,d_gene,CDR3nt,CDR3aa
TRBJ1-4,TRBV20-1,many,.,TGCAGTGCTAGACGAACGGGGAATGAAAAACTGTTTTTT,CSARRTGNEKLFF
TRBJ2-7,TRBV4-2,.,.,TGTGCCAGCAGCCAAGCCCCCGGGTTAGAGCAGTACTTC,CASSQAPGLEQYF
TRBJ2-5,TRBV5-6,many,.,TGTGCCAGCAGCTTCCACCAAGAGACCCAGTACTTC,CASSFHQETQYF
TRBJ1-4,TRBV20-1,many,.,TGCAGTGCTAGCGGACAGATTAATGAAAAACTGTTTTTT,CSASGQINEKLFF
TRBJ1-6,TRBV7-2,.,.,TGTGCCAGCAGCTTAAGAGATGACAGGCTGAGCTCCTATAATTCACCCCTCCACTTT,CASSLRDDRLSSYNSPLHF
TRBJ1-1,TRBV13,many,.,TGTGCCAGCAGAACAACAGGGAGGGGGACTGAAGCTTTCTTT,CASRTTGRGTEAFF
TRBJ1-1,TRBV29-1,many,TRBD1,TGCAGCGTTGCCCTGGGACAGCATAACACTGAAGCTTTCTTT,CSVALGQHNTEAFF
TRBJ2-1,TRBV20-1,many,.,TGCAGTGCCCCCCCCGGCGGGGAGCGAGGTGAGCAGTTCTTC,CSAPPGGERGEQFF
TRBJ1-5,TRBV10-2,many,TRBD1,TGCGCCAGCAGTGACCGGGACAGCCATAGCAATCAGCCCCAGCATTTT,CASSDRDSHSNQPQHF
TRBJ2-2,TRBV7-6,many,TRBD1,TGTGCCAGCAGCTGGGCCGGACAGGGGGCGCCCCGGGAGCTGTTTTTT,CASSWAGQGAPRELFF
TRBJ2-1,TRBV6-2/TRBV6-3,many,.,TGTGCCACCGAGGAAGGGGTGAATGAGCAGTTCTTC,CATEEGVNEQFF
TRBJ2-7,TRBV10-3,few,.,TGTGCCATCAGTGAAGGAGGGTACGAGCAGTACTTC,CAISEGGYEQYF
TRBJ1-2,TRBV27,many,.,TGTGCCAGCAGTCCCACGGGCGACTATGGCTACACCTTC,CASSPTGDYGYTF
TRBJ1-6,TRBV11-3,few,.,TGTGCCAGCAGCTTAACAGCTTATAATTCACCCCTCCACTTT,CASSLTAYNSPLHF
TRBJ1-2,TRBV5-5,many,TRBD1,TGTGCCAGCAGCTCCGCCAGGGACAGGAGGAGCTACACCTTC,CASSSARDRRSYTF
TRBJ2-1,TRBV20-1,few,TRBD2,TGCAGTGCTAGAGCGCTAGCGGGGTTATCCTACAATGAGCAGTTCTTC,CSARALAGLSYNEQFF
TRBJ2-7,TRBV6-5,.,.,TGTGCCAGCATGGGGAGCGTGGGCTACGAGCAGTACTTC,CASMGSVGYEQYF
TRBJ2-1,TRBV11-2,many,.,TGTGCCAGCAGGCCTAGCTCGGGGGTCTCCTACAATGAGCAGTTCTTC,CASRPSSGVSYNEQFF
TRBJ2-3,TRBV12-3/TRBV12-4,.,.,TGTGCCAGCAGCCGGGTGGATACGCAGTATTTT,CASSRVDTQYF
TRBJ2-3,TRBV27,.,TRBD2,TGTGCCAGCAGTTTCCTAGCGGGGGGGTCCCCAGATACGCAGTATTTT,CASSFLAGGSPDTQYF
TRBJ2-3,TRBV7-6,many,.,TGTGCCAGCAGCGTCTTAGGGGGACTCACAGATACGCAGTATTTT,CASSVLGGLTDTQYF
TRBJ2-7,TRBV7-8,many,.,TGTGCCAGCAGCCCAAGGGCTCGGGACACTTCTTTC,CASSPRARDTSF
TRBJ2-5,TRBV29-1,many,TRBD2,TGCAGCGTTCGCACCGATGGGACTAGCGGGGTTGAGACCCAGTACTTC,CSVRTDGTSGVETQYF
TRBJ2-3,TRBV10-1,many,TRBD1,TGCGCCAGCAGCCCGGACAGGGGTCCCGCGGGTGATACGCAGTATTTT,CASSPDRGPAGDTQYF
TRBJ2-1,TRBV29-1,few,.,TGCAGCTCCCCTCGGGAGGGACAGGGTAGTGAGCAGTTCTTC,CSSPREGQGSEQFF
TRBJ1-2,TRBV6-2/TRBV6-3,many,TRBD1,TGTGCCAGCAGTTACATGGACAGGCCTTGGGGCTACACCTTC,CASSYMDRPWGYTF
TRBJ1-1,TRBV7-8,few,.,TGTGCCAGCAGCTCGAGAGGTAGTGACGGTGAAGCTTTCTTT,CASSSRGSDGEAFF
TRBJ2-6,TRBV7-9,few,.,TGTGCCAGCAGCCGGGACGGAGAGTCTGGGGCCAACGTCCTGACTTTC,CASSRDGESGANVLTF
TRBJ2-1,TRBV11-2,many,TRBD2,TGTGCCAGCAGCTTAAAGGGACTAGCGGGGGGGAATGAGCAGTTCTTC,CASSLKGLAGGNEQFF
TRBJ2-3,TRBV20-1,many,.,TGCAGTGCGAGTAAGACCCCCACTGATTCGGCTACGCAGTATTTT,CSASKTPTDSATQYF
TRBJ2-7,TRBV9,.,TRBD1,TGTGCCAGCAGCCCCCAGACAGGGCCCTACGAGCAGTACTTC,CASSPQTGPYEQYF
TRBJ2-3,TRBV4-3,.,.,TGCGCCAGCAGCCAAGTGTGGGTGGCCACAGATACGCAGTATTTT,CASSQVWVATDTQYF
TRBJ2-7,TRBV7-2,many,.,TGTGCCAGCAGCTTAGGAGAAGGGACCGAGCAGTACTTC,CASSLGEGTEQYF
TRBJ2-3,TRBV6-2/TRBV6-3,.,.,TGTGCCAGCGGTGATACGCAGTATTTT,CASGDTQYF
TRBJ2-1,TRBV9,.,TRBD2,TGTGCCAGCAGCCGTAGCGGGGGGGTTCATGAGCAGTTCTTC,CASSRSGGVHEQFF
TRBJ1-3,TRBV10-3,many,TRBD1,TGTGCCATCAGTAAGGACAGGGGACTTGGAAACACCATATATTTT,CAISKDRGLGNTIYF
TRBJ1-2,TRBV5-8,many,TRBD1,TGTGCCAGCAGCTCTCGACAGGGCGATGGCTACACCTTC,CASSSRQGDGYTF
TRBJ2-6,TRBV20-1,many,.,TGCAGTGCTAGTGAAGCGGGGGCCAACGTCCTGACTTTC,CSASEAGANVLTF
TRBJ2-7,TRBV4-2,many,TRBD1,TGTGCCAGCAGCCAAGATCGAAGTGGACAGGGGGCCCCCTACGAGCAGTACTTC,CASSQDRSGQGAPYEQYF
TRBJ1-1,TRBV6-5,.,TRBD1,TGTGCCAGCAGTTTTGGGACAGGGCGGGTAGGAAACACTGAAGCTTTCTTT,CASSFGTGRVGNTEAFF
TRBJ2-7,TRBV11-2,many,.,TGTGCCAGCAGCCCCCCCCCGAGGGCAGAGCAGTACTTC,CASSPPPRAEQYF
TRBJ1-4,TRBV18,few,TRBD1,TGTGCCAGCTCCCCTGGACAGGGGATGAATGAAAAACTGTTTTTT,CASSPGQGMNEKLFF
TRBJ1-4,TRBV9,.,TRBD1,TGTGCCAGCAGCTCTACAGGGGGAAGTGAAAAACTGTTTTTT,CASSSTGGSEKLFF
TRBJ1-1,TRBV10-3,many,TRBD1,TGTGCCATCAGTTCTCGACAGGGTTTGGGCACTGAAGCTTTCTTT,CAISSRQGLGTEAFF
TRBJ1-6,TRBV10-2,few,.,TGCGCCAGCAGTGAGTCTGGCGGAGAATTACCCCTCCACTTT,CASSESGGELPLHF